This TCR beta chain was captured in a study of cytomegalovirus exposure and HLA in healthy donors. Study-wide findings and caveats: Accurate prediction of HLA-A and HLA-B alleles (for most subjects) was reportedly achieved from TCR beta sequences. Roughly uniform depth of sequencing across donors was assumed in presence/absence analyses. A later analysis reported that several of the most significant clusters appeared to be linked to common viral pathogens, among them Epstein-Barr virus.

The donors, nominally healthy at sampling, likely had unrecorded immune exposures. V lost 6 bases to trimming and J lost 3 bases, with 12 bases between them. Per germline, CDR1 MNHEY and CDR2 SVGAGI. This CDR3 is built from 13 residues. The PCR had 60 Vbeta and 13 Jbeta primers. Profiling relied on immunoSEQ multiplex PCR, and the TCRdb table lists in-frame clones only, not all of them. The table has about 160,000 clones, roughly nine tenths seen once. With regard to this clone: Its antigen is not known.

This TCR was recovered from a woman aged 25 to 39 in good health and CMV-seronegative. This chain connects TRBV6-5 to TRBJ2-7; tentative D call: TRBD2 (5 bases). The sample taken for sequencing was PBMCs. CDR3 sequence: CASRLTRYYEQYF. The CDR3 DNA reads TGTGCCAGCAGACTAACTAGATACTACGAGCAGTACTTC.